The sample holds a few counts of the clone carrying this T cell receptor (beta chain). Its antigen remains unidentified. Specified time point: patch test 1, 2 weeks after DPC sensitization. Treatment defined: therapeutic diphenylcyclopropenone sensitization with weekly scalp DPC. Total RNA was extracted from unfractionated whole blood. This entry belongs to a study of human T cells and chemical hapten exposure. Turning to the study itself: The study patch tested 0.01% DPC on the upper back and read results at 6 days. Study-level results: Patch test score was positively correlated with the counts of TCRs that had expanded at PT1. With regard to DPC sensitization, TCRs above 1 in 1000 frequency did not change.

The CDR3 extends over 13 amino acids. Germline loops: CDR1 SEHNR, CDR2 FQNEAQ (reference sequence). The ends lost 5 bases at V and 5 bases at J; junction bases unmatched: 6. TCRdb redid the calling of the RACE reads with MiXCR, one entry per CDR3 protein. The sample includes more than 65,000 distinct CDR3 sequences, about a tenth of them seen just once. This sequence was found in a woman aged 45-65 years with alopecia areata. Some clones in this sample may be carry-over from other donors' samples. Sequencing was performed on whole blood, taken in connection with sensitization to the hapten diphenylcyclopropenone (DPC). The chain recombines TRBV7-9 with TRBJ2-7, with TRBD1 matching over 7 bases. CDR3 coding DNA: TGTGCCAGCAGCCATGACAGGGACCACGAGCAGTACTTC. The encoded protein is CASSHDRDHEQYF.